These 18 T cell receptor beta chains were all obtained from the same sample, sequenced in a study of T cell changes during pregnancy in multiple sclerosis. The repertoire was sequenced with immunoSEQ multiplex PCR; TCRdb's copy has only in-frame clones and lacks some. The sample has tens of thousands of clones, 90% to 95% seen once. Material: CD8+ T cells from peripheral blood mononuclear cells, obtained in the second trimester of pregnancy. The receptors stem from a female donor with multiple sclerosis, enrolled in a pregnancy study.

CDR3 residues: CASSLVSAGGGADTQYF. Written as DNA, the CDR3 is TGTGCCAGCAGCTTAGTTAGTGCGGGAGGTGGAGCAGATACGCAGTATTTT. The chain uses TRBV7-6 and TRBJ2-3; TRBD2 agrees at 8 bases. V lost 1 base to trimming and J lost 4 bases; unmatched junction nucleotides: 10. The CDR3 is made up of 17 amino acids. CDR1 and CDR2 (germline): SGHVS, FNYEAQ.

This clone came up a few times. The chain joins TRBV29-1 to TRBJ2-2; D not certain. The CDR3 covers 14 residues. Germline CDR1 reads SQVTM; CDR2 reads ANQGSEA. V lost 5 bases, J lost 0 bases, and 10 bases lay in between. The CDR3 DNA sequence: TGCAGCGTTTCCCTAGGAACGAACACCGGGGAGCTGTTTTTT. It yields the protein CSVSLGTNTGELFF.

This clone has just one count. The chain employs TRBV7-2 and TRBJ2-5; D unclear. Germline V gene data show CDR1 as SGHTA and CDR2 as FQGNSA. Trimming removed 1 base from V and 4 bases from J, with 13 bases in between. This CDR3 has 15 residues. In DNA, the CDR3 is TGTGCCAGCAGCTTAGATGGTCTGGCCCGAGAGACCCAGTACTTC. Translated: CASSLDGLARETQYF.

This clone was picked up a small number of times. The V and J genes are TRBV30 and TRBJ1-4; D may be TRBD1 (5 bases). The CDR3 is 11 residues long. The germline CDR1 and CDR2 sequences are GTSNPN and SVGIG (reference sequence). With 2 bases removed from V and 7 bases from J, the gap between germline ends came to 5 bases. CDR3 amino acids: CAWSQGEKLFF. The DNA of the CDR3 is TGTGCCTGGAGTCAGGGTGAAAAACTGTTTTTT. The variable domain in full, with the rest retrieved from reference TRBV30 and TRBJ1-4, is SQTIHQWPATLVQPVGSPLSLECTVEGTSNPNLYWYRQAAGRGLQLLFYSVGIGQISSEVPQNLSASRPQDRQFILSSKKLLLSDSGFYLCAWSQGEKLFFGSGTQLSVL.

The V and J genes are TRBV10-2 and TRBJ1-2; a possible D gene is TRBD1 (6 bases). The germline V and J ends were trimmed by 6 bases and 2 bases, with 7 bases remaining between them. The CDR3 is 12 amino acids. Germline-derived CDR1 and CDR2 are WSHSY and SAAADI. DNA for the CDR3: TGCGCCAGCAGCGGACAGAACTATGGCTACACCTTC. As protein: CASSGQNYGYTF.

The gene calls are TRBV6-4 and TRBJ1-1, with D possibly being TRBD1 (6 bases). The CDR3 is 14 amino acids. Trimming took 6 bases from V and 6 from J, leaving 17 bases between them. CDR1 MRHNA and CDR2 SNTAGT come from the germline V gene. The CDR3 region is CASRRTESGSEAFF. The CDR3 DNA reads TGTGCCAGCAGACGGACAGAATCAGGGTCTGAAGCTTTCTTT.

V is TRBV9 and J is TRBJ1-1; D is perhaps TRBD1 (5 bases). The CDR3 is 16 residues long. Germline values: CDR1 SGDLS, CDR2 YYNGEE. The V end was cut by 4 bases, the J end by 1 base, with 17 bases between. The CDR3 here is CASSNDRNRGNTEAFF. The CDR3 DNA follows: TGTGCCAGCAGCAACGACAGAAACCGAGGGAACACTGAAGCTTTCTTT.

The chain uses TRBV19 and TRBJ2-6; D ambiguous. Germline CDR1 and CDR2: LNHDA and SQIVND (reference sequence). The CDR3 totals 14 residues. The ends were cut back, 4 bases at V and 5 bases at J, with 9 bases in the middle. CDR3 sequence (DNA): TGTGCCAGTAGTACAACTCGATGGGCCAACGTCCTGACTTTC. Translating it yields CASSTTRWANVLTF.

The V gene is TRBV9, the J gene TRBJ2-7; 7 nucleotides align to TRBD2. V shed 2 bases and J 0 bases; nucleotides not matched to a gene: 5. The CDR3 covers 15 residues. Germline V CDR1 and CDR2: SGDLS, YYNGEE. CDR3 region: CASSVQGGSSYEQYF. The DNA of the CDR3 is TGTGCCAGCAGCGTCCAAGGCGGGAGCTCCTACGAGCAGTACTTC.

The chain carries TRBV4-3 and TRBJ2-7; TRBD1 aligns across 9 bases. CDR1 LGHNA and CDR2 YSLEER come from the germline V gene. The junction had 8 bases not matched to a gene; V was cut back by 1 base and J by 4 bases. This CDR3 region has 16 residues. The CDR3, as DNA: TGCGCCAGCAGCCAAGGGGATCAGACAGGGGGGTACGAGCAGTACTTC. It encodes CASSQGDQTGGYEQYF.

The table lists this clone with a count of one. V is TRBV6-5 and J is TRBJ2-3; no clear D. Trimming left V 0 bases short and J 2 bases short, with 12 bases between. From germline, CDR1 is MNHEY and CDR2 SVGAGI. This CDR3 contains 16 residues. The DNA of the CDR3 is TGTGCCAGCAGTTACTCGACGCGAGGTTACACAGATACGCAGTATTTT. Amino acids: CASSYSTRGYTDTQYF.

The chain recombines TRBV4-1 with TRBJ2-7; no firm D call. The CDR3 is 16 amino acids. The ends were cut back, 0 bases at V and 0 bases at J, with 12 bases in the middle. The germline CDR1 and CDR2 sequences are MGHRA and YSYEKL. CDR3 sequence: CASSQDQSESSYEQYF. For the CDR3, the DNA is TGCGCCAGCAGCCAAGATCAAAGTGAGAGCTCCTACGAGCAGTACTTC.

Only one count was recorded for this clone. The J gene is TRBJ1-1, the V gene TRBV19, with TRBD1 matching 7 bases. The CDR3 has 15 residues. CDR1 is LNHDA, CDR2 SQIVND, per germline (reference sequence). V was clipped by 5 bases and J by 2 bases; unmatched bases: 8. CDR3 protein: CASSPRDSYNTEAFF. The CDR3 nucleotides read TGTGCCAGTAGTCCCCGGGACAGTTACAACACTGAAGCTTTCTTT.

This clone is a singleton in its sample. The V and J genes are TRBV6-1 and TRBJ2-1; a possible D gene is TRBD1 (5 bases). V was clipped by 6 bases and J by 9 bases, with 21 bases between them. Germline V gene data show CDR1 as MNHNS and CDR2 as SASEGT. There are 15 residues in the CDR3. The CDR3 here is CASRDGHDIYLEQFF. DNA of the CDR3: TGTGCCAGCAGGGACGGACACGACATCTACCTTGAGCAGTTCTTC.

The V call is TRBV6-5, the J call TRBJ1-1; no reliable D call. Per the germline V gene, CDR1 is MNHEY and CDR2 is SVGAGI. V was shortened by 3 bases and J by 0 bases, with 8 bases between the two germline ends. The CDR3 extends over 14 amino acids. The CDR3 spells CASSYTPMNTEAFF. In DNA, the CDR3 is TGTGCCAGCAGTTATACACCGATGAACACTGAAGCTTTCTTT.

The gene calls are TRBV5-6 and TRBJ2-7; weak D call: TRBD1 (6 bases). The V gene lost 3 bases and the J gene lost 6 bases, with 13 bases spanning the gap. Looked up from germline, CDR1 is SGHDT and CDR2 is YYEEEE. The CDR3 is 13 amino acids. CDR3 protein: CASSSGTGTEQYF. The DNA for the CDR3 is TGTGCCAGCAGCTCAGGAACAGGGACCGAGCAGTACTTC.

Written as DNA, the CDR3 is TGTGCCAGCAGCCAAGATACACAGAACACTGAAGCTTTCTTT. Its protein is CASSQDTQNTEAFF. This chain uses TRBV4-2 with TRBJ1-1; D is undetermined. The length of the CDR3 is 14 residues. Trimming removed 0 bases from V and 1 base from J, with 6 bases in between. Germline assignment: CDR1 LGHNA and CDR2 YNFKEQ.

The chain joins TRBV28 to TRBJ2-5; 10 positions match TRBD1. Trimming took 6 bases from V and 4 from J; bases not matched to a gene: 8. The CDR3 sequence is 15 residues long. Germline CDR1 is MDHEN and CDR2 is SYDVKM. CDR3 residues: CASSPGTGEAETQYF. CDR3 DNA sequence: TGTGCCAGCAGCCCAGGGACAGGGGAGGCAGAGACCCAGTACTTC.